This TCR beta chain emerged from a study of blood T cell repertoires in COVID-19. Study as a whole: T cells, B-cell-depleted T cells, or PBMCs provided the cDNA or gDNA that served as material.

The repertoire was sequenced with immunoSEQ multiplex PCR; TCRdb's copy has only in-frame clones and lacks some. The profile shows under 95,000 clones, roughly 78% of them singletons. Per germline, CDR1 SEHNR and CDR2 FQNEAQ (reference sequence). The germline V and J ends were trimmed by 5 bases and 9 bases, with 11 bases remaining between them. CDR3 length: 12 amino acids. Sequenced input: peripheral blood. The chain uses TRBV7-9 and TRBJ2-1; D possibly corresponds to TRBD1 (6 bases). The TCR sequence derives from an elderly woman with acute or convalescent COVID-19. CDR3 region: CASSAQGTEQFF. The CDR3, as DNA: TGTGCCAGCAGCGCCCAGGGGACTGAGCAGTTCTTC.